The 27 T cell receptor beta chains presented below share a single source sample, sequenced in a study of identical twins listed by TCRdb under 2016. Library preparation used 5' RACE. TCRdb shows the sequencer as Illumina HiSeq 2000. TCRdb trimmed the raw reads at Q25, called clones with MiXCR and kept productive beta chains. Records with the same CDR3 protein are collapsed into one entry carrying the most frequent genes and DNA. Counted in this sample were nearly 650,000 distinct CDR3 sequences; about 7.1% of them appeared once. Roughly 1.5% of the sample is held by the ten biggest clonotypes. These records were also assigned to another study, of yellow fever vaccine responses in identical twins.

The sequencing input was PBMCs. The origin of the receptors is a woman younger than 35 in good health.

The chain recombines TRBV25-1 with TRBJ2-5, with 11 bases matching TRBD2. Germline loops: CDR1 MGHDK, CDR2 SYGVNS. Trimming cost V 6 bases and J 5 bases; bases outside gene matches: 2. The CDR3 is made up of 13 amino acids. In nucleotides, the CDR3 is TGTGCCAGCAGATCTAGCGGGAGGGAGACCCAGTACTTC. Translating gives CASRSSGRETQYF.

The sample holds many counts of this clonotype. The chain has TRBV2 and TRBJ2-1; D remains unclear. CDR1 SNHLY and CDR2 FYNNEI come from the germline V gene. The CDR3 is 13 residues long. V was pared by 2 bases and J by 6 bases, with 8 bases between. The CDR3 spells CASSERPANEQFF. DNA for the CDR3: TGTGCCAGCAGTGAAAGGCCAGCCAATGAGCAGTTCTTC.

In this sample, this clonotype turned up many times. This chain uses TRBV7-8 with TRBJ2-2; D unclear. Deletions cut 1 base from V and 6 bases from J, with 9 bases between. The germline gives CDR1 SGHVS, CDR2 FQNEAQ. The CDR3 contains 14 residues. CDR3 sequence (DNA): TGTGCCAGCAGCTTAGACAGAAACGCCGGGGAGCTGTTTTTT. Amino acids: CASSLDRNAGELFF.

The gene calls are TRBV3-1 and TRBJ1-1; tentative D call: TRBD1 (5 bases). Trimming left V 4 bases short and J 0 bases short, with 15 bases between. CDR3 length: 16 amino acids. The germline CDR1 and CDR2 sequences are LGHDT and YNNKEL (reference sequence). As DNA, the CDR3 is TGTGCCAGCAGCCCACGTGGGAGAGGGGTGAACACTGAAGCTTTCTTT. Its translation is CASSPRGRGVNTEAFF.

This clonotype occurred a few times. The rearrangement uses TRBV20-1 and TRBJ1-5; 8 positions agree with TRBD1. This CDR3 has 16 residues. Germline loops: CDR1 DFQATT, CDR2 SNEGSKA (reference sequence). V gave up 2 bases and J gave up 3 bases; unmatched junction bases: 9. CDR3 protein: CSARPTGTGDNQPQHF. In DNA form, the CDR3 reads TGCAGTGCTAGACCGACCGGGACAGGTGACAATCAGCCCCAGCATTTT.

This clonotype was observed a handful of times. This chain links TRBV5-5 with TRBJ1-5; D is unclear. CDR3 size: 14 residues. V dropped 0 bases and J dropped 5 bases, with 9 bases sitting between them. Per the germline V gene, CDR1 is SGHKS and CDR2 is YYEKEE (reference sequence). CDR3 sequence (DNA): TGTGCCAGCAGCTTGGAGGAGGTTTATCAGCCCCAGCATTTT. Residues: CASSLEEVYQPQHF.

The chain couples TRBV5-1 to TRBJ2-7, with 12 bases fitting TRBD2. CDR3 length: 17 residues. Germline CDR1 and CDR2: SGHRS and YFSETQ. Losses at the gene ends were 4 bases for V and 0 bases for J; bases not matched to a gene: 8. The CDR3 region is CASSGWTSGMSSYEQYF. In DNA form, the CDR3 reads TGCGCCAGCAGCGGATGGACTAGCGGGATGAGCTCCTACGAGCAGTACTTC.

This clonotype came up many times. The V call is TRBV20-1, the J call TRBJ2-7; D uncertain. The V and J ends lost 1 base and 0 bases respectively, with 7 bases between them. CDR3 length equals 13 residues. CDR1 and CDR2 (germline): DFQATT, SNEGSKA (reference sequence). The CDR3 DNA follows: TGCAGTGCTAGAGTCGTAGGCTCCTACGAGCAGTACTTC. This sequence encodes CSARVVGSYEQYF.

The sample holds a few counts of this clonotype. J is TRBJ1-1 and V is TRBV5-1; unclear D gene. Germline CDR1 SGHRS, CDR2 YFSETQ. The CDR3 covers 13 residues. Between the trimmed V and J ends, which lost 5 bases and 4 bases, there was a span of 12 bases. CDR3 sequence (DNA): TGCGCCAGCAGTTACGCCAAAATCACTGAAGCTTTCTTT. Translation gives CASSYAKITEAFF.

This clonotype has at least ten counts. The V and J genes are TRBV12-3 or TRBV12-4 and TRBJ1-5; D perhaps matches TRBD1 (5 bases). This CDR3 has 14 amino acids. Trimming removed 5 bases at V and 0 bases at J, with 8 bases between. The CDR3 here is CASSRQNSNQPQHF. The CDR3 nucleotides read TGTGCCAGCAGTCGACAGAATAGCAATCAGCCCCAGCATTTT.

V is TRBV7-9 and J is TRBJ2-7; a possible D gene is TRBD1 (6 bases). V was pared by 6 bases and J by 0 bases, with 12 bases between. Germline CDR1 SEHNR, CDR2 FQNEAQ (reference sequence). The CDR3 extends over 14 amino acids. As DNA, the CDR3 is TGTGCCAGCAGTTCCAGGGACAACTCCTACGAGCAGTACGTC. Protein: CASSSRDNSYEQYV.

At least ten counts were recorded for this clonotype. This chain uses TRBV5-1 with TRBJ2-1, with 7 bases identical to TRBD1. CDR1 SGHRS and CDR2 YFSETQ come from the germline V gene. There are 16 residues in the CDR3. V dropped 4 bases and J dropped 6; count of bases not matched to a gene: 13. The CDR3 is CASSQQGVSYGNEQFF. In nucleotides, the CDR3 is TGCGCCAGCAGCCAGCAGGGGGTTAGTTACGGCAATGAGCAGTTCTTC.

This clonotype was observed at least ten times. The chain employs TRBV20-1 and TRBJ2-2; perhaps TRBD2 as D (5 bases). Trimming took 6 bases from V and 5 from J, leaving 13 bases between them. Germline assignment: CDR1 DFQATT and CDR2 SNEGSKA (reference sequence). The CDR3 sequence is 13 residues long. The CDR3 spells CSAPGPGTGELFF. The CDR3 DNA is TGCAGTGCCCCTGGACCGGGGACCGGGGAGCTGTTTTTT.

V and J are TRBV5-1 and TRBJ2-1; the D call may be TRBD1 or TRBD2 (5 bases each). The CDR3 runs to 18 residues. CDR1 is SGHRS, CDR2 YFSETQ, per germline. The V end lost 0 bases, the J end lost 2 bases, and 18 bases lay between the germline ends. The CDR3 region is CASSLEGTEDWPYNEQFF. The CDR3 DNA reads TGCGCCAGCAGCTTGGAGGGGACCGAAGATTGGCCCTACAATGAGCAGTTCTTC.

This chain connects TRBV28 to TRBJ2-7, with 7 bases lining up with TRBD1. Germline CDR1 reads MDHEN; CDR2 reads SYDVKM. With 10 bases clipped from V and 2 bases from J, the junction kept 17 bases outside the gene matches. CDR3 size: 16 residues. This chain's CDR3 is CAIHHSGTADPYEQYV. DNA of the CDR3: TGTGCCATCCACCATTCCGGGACAGCAGACCCCTACGAGCAGTACGTC.

The table lists this clonotype with many counts. The V gene is TRBV7-8, the J gene TRBJ2-1; D possibly corresponds to TRBD2 (6 bases). There are 15 residues in the CDR3. Germline CDR1 reads SGHVS; CDR2 reads FQNEAQ. The V gene lost 4 bases and the J gene lost 0 bases, with 10 bases spanning the gap. CDR3 DNA: TGTGCCAGCAGCTCCGCGGGAAGCTCCTACAATGAGCAGTTCTTC. This translates into CASSSAGSSYNEQFF.

This clonotype was observed many times. CDR3 in DNA: TGTGCCAGCAGCTTAGGCGGGACTAGCGGGAGTGGGTACGAGCAGTACTTC. Translation: CASSLGGTSGSGYEQYF. The J gene is TRBJ2-7, the V gene TRBV11-2; 14 bases align to TRBD2. The trim removed 1 base at V and 4 bases at J, leaving 6 bases unmatched. The germline gives CDR1 SGHAT, CDR2 FQNNGV. The CDR3 spans 17 residues.

Comments on this clonotype: An end of the junction does not agree with germline; a read error may underlie this. J is TRBJ2-1 and V is TRBV24-1; 8 bases line up with TRBD1. This CDR3 comprises 15 residues. The germline V gene encodes CDR1 KGHDR and CDR2 SFDVKD. For the CDR3, the DNA is TGTGACACCAGTAAACAGGGGGACCCATACAATGAGCAGTTCTTC. This encodes CDTSKQGDPYNEQFF.

There are a few counts of this clonotype. The chain links TRBV21-1 to TRBJ2-2; the DNA was not compared with TRBD1, the D call given in the table. TRBV21-1 is a documented pseudogene. The CDR3 length is 18 residues. This chain's CDR3 is CASSKVRTGSIEHRGAVF. CDR3 nucleotides: TGTGCCAGCAGCAAAGTGAGGACAGGGAGTATTGAGCACCGGGGAGCTGTTTTT.

The rearrangement uses TRBV11-2 and TRBJ2-2, with 12 bases lining up with TRBD2. This CDR3 spans 17 amino acids. V dropped 5 bases and J dropped 2; count of bases not matched to a gene: 6. The germline V gene encodes CDR1 SGHAT and CDR2 FQNNGV. In DNA, the CDR3 is TGTGCCAGCAGCCCACGGACTAGCGGGGCAAACACCGGGGAGCTGTTTTTT. Amino acid sequence: CASSPRTSGANTGELFF.

This clonotype has a count of ten or more. The chain carries TRBV3-1 and TRBJ2-2, with 7 bases aligning to TRBD1. The CDR3 length is 15 residues. CDR1 LGHDT and CDR2 YNNKEL come from the germline V gene (reference sequence). V was pared by 4 bases and J by 4 bases, with 6 bases of the junction left unmatched. CDR3 loop: CASSPFGTATGELFF. The CDR3 nucleotides read TGTGCCAGCAGCCCCTTCGGGACAGCCACCGGGGAGCTGTTTTTT.

This chain uses TRBV2 with TRBJ1-4; 9 positions agree with TRBD1. The CDR3 is 14 residues long. Germline CDR1 reads SNHLY; CDR2 reads FYNNEI. V gave up 5 bases and J gave up 12 bases; unmatched junction bases: 10. CDR3: CASSYRDRVPQLFF. The DNA of the CDR3 is TGTGCCAGCAGTTACCGGGACAGGGTACCCCAACTGTTTTTT.

Many counts were recorded for this clonotype. The CDR3 loop is CASSKEPGEQYF. The CDR3 region has the DNA TGTGCCAGCAGCAAAGAACCGGGCGAGCAGTACTTC. The chain combines TRBV12-3 or TRBV12-4 with TRBJ2-7; no clear D. With 6 bases removed from V and 6 bases from J, the gap between germline ends came to 12 bases. There are 12 residues in the CDR3.

The DNA of the CDR3 is TGTGCCAGCAGCTCTCCGCCGGGAGGAGTTTTGTACGAGCAGTACTTC. It translates to CASSSPPGGVLYEQYF. This chain uses TRBV5-6 with TRBJ2-7; the match to TRBD2 covers 7 bases. The length of the CDR3 is 16 residues. The trim removed 3 bases at V and 4 bases at J, leaving 13 bases unmatched. In germline, CDR1 is SGHDT, CDR2 YYEEEE.

A few counts support this clonotype. This chain joins TRBV6-5 and TRBJ1-1, with 9 bases identical to TRBD1. From germline, CDR1 is MNHEY and CDR2 SVGAGI. The CDR3 covers 14 residues. V lost 3 bases, J lost 5 bases, and 4 bases stayed unmatched. The CDR3 DNA reads as TGTGCCAGCAGTTATGGGACAGGGAATACTGAAGCTTTCTTT. Translating it yields CASSYGTGNTEAFF.

This clonotype appeared a few times. The V and J genes are TRBV20-1 and TRBJ2-1; 9 bases align to TRBD2. This CDR3 is built from 15 residues. V dropped 0 bases and J dropped 6; count of bases not matched to a gene: 6. The germline V gene has CDR1 DFQATT and CDR2 SNEGSKA (reference sequence). This chain's CDR3 is CSARDPSGEGNEQFF. The CDR3 region has the DNA TGCAGTGCTAGAGACCCTAGCGGGGAAGGCAATGAGCAGTTCTTC.

This clonotype has ten or more counts. Here the CDR3 reads CASSSGSGGTDTQYF. CDR3 nucleotide sequence: TGTGCCAGCAGCTCTGGTAGCGGGGGCACAGATACGCAGTATTTT. The V and J genes are TRBV7-3 and TRBJ2-3; 8 nucleotides agree with TRBD2. V shed 4 bases and J 1 base; nucleotides not matched to a gene: 4. Germline lookup yields CDR1 SGHTA and CDR2 FQGTGA. The CDR3 is 15 residues long.